The subject of this entry is one T cell receptor (beta chain). CDR1 and CDR2 (germline): MNHNS, SASEGT. The V and J ends lost 10 bases and 0 bases respectively, with 15 bases between them. The CDR3 contains 14 residues. Data came from immunoSEQ multiplex PCR; TCRdb stores just in-frame clones and leaves some out. The sample includes around 10,000 clones, 85% to 90% of them seen just once. The data belong to a study of follicular helper T cells after annual influenza vaccination. Time point: 2015-2016 season, pre-vaccination. This receptor was taken from an adult who received the influenza vaccine. The chain recombines TRBV6-1 with TRBJ1-1, with D maybe TRBD1 (5 bases). This sample comprised CXCR5+ CD38- circulating T follicular helper cells from blood, obtained on the day of influenza vaccination. Sample subset: circulating Tfh, non-naive CD4+CXCR5+PD-1+ (ICOS+CD38+ or ICOS-CD38-). The chain's CDR3 is CAISIQVLNTEAFF. The CDR3 DNA is TGTGCCATCTCAATACAGGTATTGAACACTGAAGCTTTCTTT.